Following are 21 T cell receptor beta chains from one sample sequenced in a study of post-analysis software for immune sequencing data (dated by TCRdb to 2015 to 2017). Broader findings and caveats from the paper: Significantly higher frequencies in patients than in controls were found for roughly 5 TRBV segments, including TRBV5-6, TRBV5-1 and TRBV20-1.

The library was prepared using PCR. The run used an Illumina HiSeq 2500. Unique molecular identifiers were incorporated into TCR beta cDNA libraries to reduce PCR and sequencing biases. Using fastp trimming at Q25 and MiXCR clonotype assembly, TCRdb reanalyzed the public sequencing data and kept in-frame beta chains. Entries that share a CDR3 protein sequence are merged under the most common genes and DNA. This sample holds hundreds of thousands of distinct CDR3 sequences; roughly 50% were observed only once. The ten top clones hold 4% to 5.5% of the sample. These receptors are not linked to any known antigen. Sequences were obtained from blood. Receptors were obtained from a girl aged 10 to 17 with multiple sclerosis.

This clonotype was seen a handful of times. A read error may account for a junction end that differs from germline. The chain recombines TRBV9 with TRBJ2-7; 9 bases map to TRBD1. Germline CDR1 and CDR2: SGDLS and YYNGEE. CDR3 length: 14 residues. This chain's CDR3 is CASGLGDRDHEQYF. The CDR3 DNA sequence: TGCGCCAGCGGGTTGGGGGACAGGGACCACGAGCAGTACTTC. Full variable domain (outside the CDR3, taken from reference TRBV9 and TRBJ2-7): DSGVTQTPKHLITATGQRVTLRCSPRSGDLSVYWYQQSLDQGLQFLIQYYNGEERAKGNILERFSAQQFPDLHSELNLSSLELGDSALYFCASGLGDRDHEQYFGPGTRLTVT.

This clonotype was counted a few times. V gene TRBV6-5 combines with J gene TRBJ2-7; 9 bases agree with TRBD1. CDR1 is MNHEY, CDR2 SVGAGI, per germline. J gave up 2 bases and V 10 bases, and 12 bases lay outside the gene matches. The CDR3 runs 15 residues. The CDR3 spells CATAQYRGLAYEQYF. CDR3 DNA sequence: TGTGCCACCGCCCAATACAGGGGGCTAGCCTACGAGCAGTACTTC.

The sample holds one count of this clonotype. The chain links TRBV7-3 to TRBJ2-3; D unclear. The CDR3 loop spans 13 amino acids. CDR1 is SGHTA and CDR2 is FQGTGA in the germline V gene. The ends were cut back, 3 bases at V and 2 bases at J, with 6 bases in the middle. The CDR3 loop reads CASSFAHTDTQYF. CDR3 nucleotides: TGTGCCAGCAGCTTCGCTCACACAGATACGCAGTATTTT.

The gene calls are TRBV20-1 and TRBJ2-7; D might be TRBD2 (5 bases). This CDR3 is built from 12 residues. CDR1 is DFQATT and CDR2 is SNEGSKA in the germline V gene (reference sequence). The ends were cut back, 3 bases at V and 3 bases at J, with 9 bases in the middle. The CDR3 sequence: CSARASNYEQYF. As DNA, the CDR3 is TGCAGTGCTAGGGCTAGCAACTACGAGCAGTACTTC.

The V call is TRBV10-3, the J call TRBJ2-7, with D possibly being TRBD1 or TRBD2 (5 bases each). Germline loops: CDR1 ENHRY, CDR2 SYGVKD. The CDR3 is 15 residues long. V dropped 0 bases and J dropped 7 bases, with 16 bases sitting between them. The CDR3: CAISESPQGTREQYF. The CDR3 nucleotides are TGTGCCATCAGTGAGTCGCCGCAGGGTACTAGGGAGCAGTACTTC.

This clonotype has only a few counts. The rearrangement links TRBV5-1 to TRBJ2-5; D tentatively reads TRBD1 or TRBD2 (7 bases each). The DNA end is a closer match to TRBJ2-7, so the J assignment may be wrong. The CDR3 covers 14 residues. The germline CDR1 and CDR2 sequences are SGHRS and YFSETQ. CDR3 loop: CASSSGGVAYEQYF. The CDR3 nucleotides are TGCGCCAGCAGCTCAGGGGGGGTCGCCTACGAGCAGTACTTC.

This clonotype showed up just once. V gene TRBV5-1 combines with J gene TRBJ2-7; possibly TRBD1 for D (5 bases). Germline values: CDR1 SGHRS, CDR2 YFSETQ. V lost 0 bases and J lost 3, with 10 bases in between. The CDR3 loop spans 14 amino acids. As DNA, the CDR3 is TGCGCCAGCAGCTTGGGCAGGGAACACTACGAGCAGTACTTC. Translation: CASSLGREHYEQYF. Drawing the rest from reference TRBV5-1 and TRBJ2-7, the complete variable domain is KAGVTQTPRYLIKTRGQQVTLSCSPISGHRSVSWYQQTPGQGLQFLFEYFSETQRNKGNFPGRFSGRQFSNSRSEMNVSTLELGDSALYLCASSLGREHYEQYFGPGTRLTVT.

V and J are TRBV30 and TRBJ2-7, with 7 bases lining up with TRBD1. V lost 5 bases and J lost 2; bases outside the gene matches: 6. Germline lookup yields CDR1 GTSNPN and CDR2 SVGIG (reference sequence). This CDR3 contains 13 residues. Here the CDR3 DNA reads TGTGCCTGGGGCGCCGACAGGGCCTACGAGCAGTACTTC. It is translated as CAWGADRAYEQYF.

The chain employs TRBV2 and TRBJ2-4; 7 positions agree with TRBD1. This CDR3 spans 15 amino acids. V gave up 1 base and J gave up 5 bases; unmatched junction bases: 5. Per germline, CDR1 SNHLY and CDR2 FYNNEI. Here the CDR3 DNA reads TGTGCCAGCAGTGAAGGAAGGGGGCTCGAAAACATTCAGTACTTC. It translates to CASSEGRGLENIQYF.

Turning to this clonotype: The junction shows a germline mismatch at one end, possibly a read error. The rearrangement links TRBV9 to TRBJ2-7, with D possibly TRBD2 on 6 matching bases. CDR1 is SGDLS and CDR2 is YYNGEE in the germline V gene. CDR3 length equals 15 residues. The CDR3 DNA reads TGTGCCTGCAGCGTAGATGGGGGGTTAGGCTGCGAGCAGTACTTC. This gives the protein CACSVDGGLGCEQYF. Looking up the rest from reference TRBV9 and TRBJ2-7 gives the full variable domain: DSGVTQTPKHLITATGQRVTLRCSPRSGDLSVYWYQQSLDQGLQFLIQYYNGEERAKGNILERFSAQQFPDLHSELNLSSLELGDSALYFCACSVDGGLGCEQYFGPGTRLTVT.

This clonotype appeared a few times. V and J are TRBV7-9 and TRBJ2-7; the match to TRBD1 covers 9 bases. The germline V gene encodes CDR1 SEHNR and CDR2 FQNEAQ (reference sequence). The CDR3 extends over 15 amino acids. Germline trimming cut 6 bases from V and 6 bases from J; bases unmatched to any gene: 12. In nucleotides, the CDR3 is TGTGCCAGCAGTGGATGGACAGGGGAGGGTGGCGAGCAGTACTTC. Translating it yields CASSGWTGEGGEQYF.

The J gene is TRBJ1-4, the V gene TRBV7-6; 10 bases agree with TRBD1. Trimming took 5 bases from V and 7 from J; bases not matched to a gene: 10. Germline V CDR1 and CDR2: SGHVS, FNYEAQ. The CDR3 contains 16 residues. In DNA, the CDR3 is TGTGCCAGCAGCCATATGCGGGGGACAGGGGTTGAAAAACTGTTTTTT. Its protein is CASSHMRGTGVEKLFF.

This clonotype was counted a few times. Here the CDR3 reads CASSTPGTGSYEQYF. CDR3 bases: TGTGCCAGCAGCACTCCCGGGACAGGCTCCTACGAGCAGTACTTC. The chain recombines TRBV6-6 with TRBJ2-7, with 8 nucleotides matching TRBD1. CDR1 is MNHNY and CDR2 is SVGAGI in the germline V gene (reference sequence). This CDR3 has 15 amino acids. V shed 6 bases and J 0 bases; nucleotides not matched to a gene: 7.

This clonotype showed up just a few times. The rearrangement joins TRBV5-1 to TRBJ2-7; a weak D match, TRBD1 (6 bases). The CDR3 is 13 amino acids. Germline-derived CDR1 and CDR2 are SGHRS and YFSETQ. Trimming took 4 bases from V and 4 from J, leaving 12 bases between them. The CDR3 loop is CASSPDRYYEQYF. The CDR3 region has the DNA TGCGCCAGCAGCCCGGACAGATATTACGAGCAGTACTTC. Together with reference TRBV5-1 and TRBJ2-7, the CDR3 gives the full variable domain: KAGVTQTPRYLIKTRGQQVTLSCSPISGHRSVSWYQQTPGQGLQFLFEYFSETQRNKGNFPGRFSGRQFSNSRSEMNVSTLELGDSALYLCASSPDRYYEQYFGPGTRLTVT.

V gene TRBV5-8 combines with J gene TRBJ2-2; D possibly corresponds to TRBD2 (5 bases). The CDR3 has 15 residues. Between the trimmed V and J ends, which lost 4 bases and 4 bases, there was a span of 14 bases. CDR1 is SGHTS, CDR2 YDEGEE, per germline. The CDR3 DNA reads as TGTGCCAGCAGCCGGAGAGGGCGCGGCACCGGGGAGCTGTTTTTT. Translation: CASSRRGRGTGELFF. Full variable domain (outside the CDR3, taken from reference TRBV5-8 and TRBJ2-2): EAGVTQSPTHLIKTRGQQATLRCSPISGHTSVYWYQQALGLGLQFLLWYDEGEERNRGNFPPRFSGRQFPNYSSELNVNALELEDSALYLCASSRRGRGTGELFFGEGSRLTVL.

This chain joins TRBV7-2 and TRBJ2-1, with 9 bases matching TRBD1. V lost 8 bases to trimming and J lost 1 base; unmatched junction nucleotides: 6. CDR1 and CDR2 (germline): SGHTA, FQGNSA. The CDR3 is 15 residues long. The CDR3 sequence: CASLRGTGSYNEQFF. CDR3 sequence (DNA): TGTGCCAGCTTGCGGGGGACAGGGTCCTACAATGAGCAGTTCTTC.

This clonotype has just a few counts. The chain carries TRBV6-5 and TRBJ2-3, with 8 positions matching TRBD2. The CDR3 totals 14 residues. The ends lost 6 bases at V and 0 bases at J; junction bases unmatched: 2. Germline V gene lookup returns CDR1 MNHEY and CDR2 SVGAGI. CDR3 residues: CASRTSGSTDTQYF. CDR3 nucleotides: TGTGCCAGCAGAACTAGCGGAAGCACAGATACGCAGTATTTT.

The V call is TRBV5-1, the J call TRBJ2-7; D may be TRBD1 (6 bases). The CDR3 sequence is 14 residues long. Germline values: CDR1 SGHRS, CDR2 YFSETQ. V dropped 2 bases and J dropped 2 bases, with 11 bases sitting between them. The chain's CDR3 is CASSFGQRAYEQYF. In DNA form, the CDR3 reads TGCGCCAGCAGCTTCGGACAGAGAGCCTACGAGCAGTACTTC.

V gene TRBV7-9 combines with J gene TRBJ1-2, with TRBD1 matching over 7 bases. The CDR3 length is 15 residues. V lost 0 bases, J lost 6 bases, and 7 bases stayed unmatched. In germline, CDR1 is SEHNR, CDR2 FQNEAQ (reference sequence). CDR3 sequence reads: CASSLADRVRHGYTF. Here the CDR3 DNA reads TGTGCCAGCAGCTTAGCAGACAGGGTACGGCATGGCTACACCTTC.

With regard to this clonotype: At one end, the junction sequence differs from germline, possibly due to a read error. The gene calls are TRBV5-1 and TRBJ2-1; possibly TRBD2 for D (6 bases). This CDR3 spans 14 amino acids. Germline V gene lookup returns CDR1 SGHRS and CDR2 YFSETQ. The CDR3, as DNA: TGCGCCAGCAGCTTGGCCTCAGGGACGGGGGAGCGGTTCTTC. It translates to CASSLASGTGERFF. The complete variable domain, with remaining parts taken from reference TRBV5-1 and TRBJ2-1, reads KAGVTQTPRYLIKTRGQQVTLSCSPISGHRSVSWYQQTPGQGLQFLFEYFSETQRNKGNFPGRFSGRQFSNSRSEMNVSTLELGDSALYLCASSLASGTGERFFGPGTRLTVL.

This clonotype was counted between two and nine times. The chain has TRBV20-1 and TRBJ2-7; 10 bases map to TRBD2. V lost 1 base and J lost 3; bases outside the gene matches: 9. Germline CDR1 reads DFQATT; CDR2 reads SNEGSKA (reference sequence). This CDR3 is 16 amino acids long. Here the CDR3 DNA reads TGCAGTGCTAGAGGAACTAGCGGGGCCGACTACTACGAGCAGTACTTC. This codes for CSARGTSGADYYEQYF.